The 17 T cell receptor beta chains in this list originate from one sample, sequenced in a study of CD8+CD57+ T cells in acquired aplastic anemia. For CDR3 and TCR beta VDJ profiling, genomic DNA was the template used. TCRdb independently ran MiXCR on the reads; one entry per CDR3 protein. Of about 120,000 distinct CDR3 sequences in the sample, almost 40% were seen once. CD8+CD57+ cell expansion, shown by flow cytometry, had occurred in the patients selected for sequencing. Specimen: sorted CD4+, CD8+, or CD8+CD57+ T cells (not recorded which) from PBMCs. All receptors come from a human donor with aplastic anemia.

The table lists this clonotype with many counts. V gene TRBV20-1 combines with J gene TRBJ1-2; 10 nucleotides line up with TRBD1. The CDR3 extends over 14 amino acids. The germline V gene encodes CDR1 DFQATT and CDR2 SNEGSKA (reference sequence). The J segment lost 2 bases and the V segment lost 5 bases, leaving 5 bases of the junction unmatched. CDR3 sequence (DNA): TGCAGTGCTGCTGGGACAGGGGACAACTATGGCTACACCTTC. It codes for CSAAGTGDNYGYTF.

This rearrangement joins TRBV11-3 to TRBJ2-5; D ambiguous. The V end lost 3 bases, the J end lost 2 bases, and 4 bases lay between the germline ends. The CDR3 contains 12 residues. Germline CDR1 is SGHNT and CDR2 is YENEEA. The CDR3 here is CASSFLQETQYF. The CDR3 DNA follows: TGTGCCAGCAGCTTCCTACAAGAGACCCAGTACTTC.

The chain couples TRBV20-1 to TRBJ1-2, with D tentatively TRBD1 (5 bases). The germline V gene has CDR1 DFQATT and CDR2 SNEGSKA (reference sequence). CDR3 length: 14 amino acids. Trimming cost V 3 bases and J 2 bases, with 13 bases left between them. In nucleotides, the CDR3 is TGCAGTGCTAGGCCCGGGACGCACAACTATGGCTACACCTTC. Protein sequence: CSARPGTHNYGYTF.

This clonotype was counted many times. The chain combines TRBV9 with TRBJ2-6; TRBD2 aligns across 14 bases. V was clipped by 0 bases and J by 0 bases; unmatched bases: 2. Germline V lookup: CDR1 SGDLS, CDR2 YYNGEE. The CDR3 is 19 amino acids. CDR3 sequence: CASSVGLAGGSSGANVLTF. The CDR3 region has the DNA TGTGCCAGCAGCGTAGGACTAGCGGGGGGGAGCTCTGGGGCCAACGTCCTGACTTTC.

Ten or more counts support this clonotype. The J gene is TRBJ2-1, the V gene TRBV15, with D uncertain. Germline CDR1 and CDR2: LNHNV and YYDKDF (reference sequence). V lost 2 bases and J 9 bases, leaving 8 bases between the germline ends. This CDR3 contains 12 residues. The CDR3 loop is CATSRPWSEQFF. For the CDR3, the DNA is TGTGCCACCAGCAGACCCTGGAGTGAGCAGTTCTTC.

This clonotype has only a few counts. The rearrangement links TRBV25-1 to TRBJ1-1; D call uncertain. The V end was cut by 6 bases, the J end by 8 bases, with 7 bases between. This CDR3 comprises 10 residues. Germline CDR1 is MGHDK and CDR2 is SYGVNS. The CDR3 region is CASRGLEAFF. CDR3 nucleotide sequence: TGTGCCAGCAGGGGGTTAGAAGCTTTCTTT.

This clonotype has at least ten counts. The gene calls are TRBV20-1 and TRBJ1-6, with TRBD1 matching over 9 bases. The CDR3 is 13 residues long. V dropped 6 bases and J dropped 9; count of bases not matched to a gene: 6. The germline V gene has CDR1 DFQATT and CDR2 SNEGSKA (reference sequence). CDR3 in amino acids: CSAWDRVFSPLHF. CDR3 nucleotide sequence: TGCAGTGCATGGGACAGGGTTTTTTCACCCCTCCACTTT.

This clonotype has a count of ten or more. CDR3 nucleotide sequence: TGCAGTGCAAACCCCGGGACAGGGGGCAGCGAGCAGTTCTTC. Its protein is CSANPGTGGSEQFF. The chain recombines TRBV20-1 with TRBJ2-1; 12 positions match TRBD1. Germline V gives CDR1 DFQATT, CDR2 SNEGSKA (reference sequence). V shed 6 bases, J shed 10 bases, and the junction held 10 bases outside the gene matches. The CDR3 runs to 14 residues.

The count of this clonotype is one. The V gene is TRBV29-1, the J gene TRBJ1-3; TRBD1 matches at 7 bases. With 8 bases clipped from V and 2 bases from J, the junction kept 9 bases outside the gene matches. The CDR3 has 14 residues. Germline values: CDR1 SQVTM, CDR2 ANQGSEA. CDR3 sequence (DNA): TGCAGCATAGACAGGGAATGGCCTGGAAACACCATATATTTT. It encodes CSIDREWPGNTIYF.

The chain couples TRBV10-3 to TRBJ2-7; TRBD1 agrees at 8 bases. Germline-derived CDR1 and CDR2 are ENHRY and SYGVKD. The CDR3 runs 14 residues. Trimming took 4 bases from V and 4 from J; bases not matched to a gene: 6. CDR3 DNA sequence: TGTGCCATCAGTGGCGGGACAGGTACTTACGAGCAGTACTTC. Amino acid sequence: CAISGGTGTYEQYF.

This chain connects TRBV2 to TRBJ2-5; maybe TRBD1 (6 bases). Germline assignment: CDR1 SNHLY and CDR2 FYNNEI. The CDR3 totals 13 residues. V was trimmed by 6 bases and J by 5 bases, leaving 13 bases between them. The DNA of the CDR3 is TGTGCCAGCAGCCAGAGCAGGGGCGAGACCCAGTACTTC. Encoded protein: CASSQSRGETQYF. Variable domain in full (rest from reference TRBV2 and TRBJ2-5): EPEVTQTPSHQVTQMGQEVILRCVPISNHLYFYWYRQILGQKVEFLVSFYNNEISEKSEIFDDQFSVERPDGSNFTLKIRSTKLEDSAMYFCASSQSRGETQYFGPGTRLLVL.

This clonotype came up many times. This chain joins TRBV20-1 and TRBJ1-6, with a weak D call TRBD1 (5 bases). The CDR3 has 15 residues. Germline lookup yields CDR1 DFQATT and CDR2 SNEGSKA (reference sequence). The V gene lost 3 bases and the J gene lost 7 bases, with 16 bases spanning the gap. CDR3 bases: TGCAGTGCTAGGCTAAGCGGGGGTTGGAATTCACCCCTCCACTTT. It yields the protein CSARLSGGWNSPLHF.

The rearrangement joins TRBV7-9 to TRBJ2-7, with D perhaps matching TRBD1 (6 bases). CDR1 and CDR2 from the germline V gene are SEHNR and FQNEAQ (reference sequence). V dropped 0 bases and J dropped 2 bases, with 11 bases sitting between them. The CDR3 consists of 15 residues. CDR3 bases: TGTGCCAGCAGCTTAGCGACAGGACAAACCTACGAGCAGTACTTC. It codes for CASSLATGQTYEQYF.

The sample holds a few counts of this clonotype. This CDR3 is CASRAGLGEGYTF. Here the CDR3 DNA reads TGTGCCAGCAGAGCAGGGTTAGGAGAGGGCTACACCTTC. The chain couples TRBV6-5 to TRBJ1-2; tentatively, D is TRBD1 (5 bases). The germline V gene has CDR1 MNHEY and CDR2 SVGAGI. The CDR3 totals 13 residues. The ends were cut back, 6 bases at V and 8 bases at J, with 16 bases in the middle.

This clonotype is deemed medium-sized. The V gene is TRBV2, the J gene TRBJ1-6; 7 nucleotides agree with TRBD1. The CDR3 totals 14 residues. Germline V gives CDR1 SNHLY, CDR2 FYNNEI. The junction had 10 bases not matched to a gene; V was cut back by 6 bases and J by 11 bases. CDR3 in DNA: TGTGCCAGCAGCCTCGACAGGGTAGGAACACCCCTCCACTTT. Translated: CASSLDRVGTPLHF.

The chain combines TRBV10-3 with TRBJ1-5; D remains ambiguous. Deletions cut 8 bases from V and 5 bases from J, with 13 bases between. CDR3 length equals 13 residues. The germline V gene has CDR1 ENHRY and CDR2 SYGVKD. The CDR3, as DNA: TGTGCCATCGGCTCGGAGGCCGATCAGCCCCAGCATTTT. This sequence encodes CAIGSEADQPQHF.

The J gene is TRBJ2-7, the V gene TRBV25-1, with D unresolved. The V gene's germline CDR1 is MGHDK and CDR2 SYGVNS. This CDR3 contains 14 residues. Trimming removed 1 base at V and 1 base at J, with 8 bases between. CDR3 in amino acids: CASSEWVNSYEQYF. DNA of the CDR3: TGTGCCAGCAGTGAATGGGTCAATTCCTACGAGCAGTACTTC.